Presented here are 29 T cell receptor beta chains from one specimen sequenced in a study of blood T cell repertoires in COVID-19. Using immunoSEQ multiplex PCR, the repertoire was profiled, and TCRdb retains in-frame clones only, with some absent. Of 140,000 or so clones detected, roughly four fifths appear once; the ten largest clones hold approximately 1.6%. Input material: PBMCs or T cells enriched from blood (not recorded which). All receptors come from a young woman who had been exposed to COVID-19.

The V gene is TRBV4-2, the J gene TRBJ1-6; the D is unclear. Germline V gene lookup returns CDR1 LGHNA and CDR2 YNFKEQ. The CDR3 length is 16 residues. With 0 bases removed from V and 0 bases from J, the gap between germline ends came to 6 bases. CDR3 sequence: CASSQDRSSYNSPLHF. CDR3 nucleotide sequence: TGTGCCAGCAGCCAAGATAGGAGCTCCTATAATTCACCCCTCCACTTT.

A single count supports this clone. Here the CDR3 DNA reads TGTGCTAGTGGTTTGGTAAGGGGTGACTATGGCTACACCTTC. It is translated as CASGLVRGDYGYTF. The V call is TRBV12-5, the J call TRBJ1-2; possible D gene TRBD1, 5 bases. CDR3 length equals 14 residues. Germline V CDR1 and CDR2: LGHNT, FRNRAP. Deletions cut 0 bases from V and 3 bases from J, with 8 bases between. The full variable domain, its missing parts supplied by reference TRBV12-5 and TRBJ1-2, is DARVTQTPRHKVTEMGQEVTMRCQPILGHNTVFWYRQTMMQGLELLAYFRNRAPLDDSGMPKDRFSAEMPDATLATLKIQPSEPRDSAVYFCASGLVRGDYGYTFGSGTRLTVV.

The chain recombines TRBV6-5 with TRBJ2-3; weak D call: TRBD1 (5 bases). The V end lost 0 bases, the J end lost 1 base, and 11 bases lay between the germline ends. The CDR3 is made up of 16 amino acids. Germline values: CDR1 MNHEY, CDR2 SVGAGI. The CDR3 sequence: CASSYSRAIRTDTQYF. The CDR3 DNA reads TGTGCCAGCAGTTACTCCAGGGCGATCCGCACAGATACGCAGTATTTT.

This chain joins TRBV7-9 and TRBJ2-7, with 7 bases aligning to TRBD1. The junction had 8 bases not matched to a gene; V was cut back by 5 bases and J by 1 base. The CDR3 is made up of 15 amino acids. Germline V CDR1 and CDR2: SEHNR, FQNEAQ (reference sequence). This CDR3 reads CASSKLGQTSYEQYF. In DNA, the CDR3 is TGTGCCAGCAGCAAACTGGGACAGACATCCTACGAGCAGTACTTC.

Comments on this clone: The identical CDR3 is also encoded by other nucleotide sequences in the sample. The chain joins TRBV19 to TRBJ2-1, with 13 bases aligning to TRBD2. The CDR3 contains 15 residues. Germline CDR1 is LNHDA and CDR2 is SQIVND (reference sequence). With 1 base clipped from V and 6 bases from J, the junction kept 0 bases outside the gene matches. The CDR3 protein is CASSIGLAGGNEQFF. Here the CDR3 DNA reads TGTGCCAGTAGTATAGGACTAGCGGGAGGCAATGAGCAGTTCTTC.

This clone occurred once. The chain links TRBV3-1 (or the pseudogene TRBV3-2) to TRBJ2-2; D may be TRBD1 (5 bases). Trimming stripped 6 bases from V and 5 bases from J, with 16 bases between. Germline CDR1 reads LGHDT; CDR2 reads YNNKEL (reference sequence). This CDR3 region has 15 residues. The CDR3 DNA follows: TGTGCCAGCAGTTCCCGTGGGGCTACTACCGGGGAGCTGTTTTTT. Amino acids: CASSSRGATTGELFF.

V usage is TRBV9 and J usage is TRBJ2-1; D call uncertain. Germline V CDR1 and CDR2: SGDLS, YYNGEE. V shed 0 bases and J shed 8 bases, with 12 bases lying between them. The CDR3 contains 14 residues. This chain's CDR3 is CASSVEAIRDEQFF. CDR3 coding DNA: TGTGCCAGCAGCGTAGAGGCAATTCGGGATGAGCAGTTCTTC.

This clone has just a few counts. The J gene is TRBJ1-3, the V gene TRBV19, with 9 bases that match TRBD1. Germline V gene sequence: CDR1 LNHDA, CDR2 SQIVND (reference sequence). CDR3 size: 13 residues. V shed 9 bases, J shed 2 bases, and the junction held 2 bases outside the gene matches. CDR3 bases: TGTGCCAGATACAGGGGGCCTGGAAACACCATATATTTT. Translating gives CARYRGPGNTIYF.

The chain links TRBV27 to TRBJ1-5, with D hard to call. This CDR3 has 13 amino acids. The ends were cut back, 4 bases at V and 6 bases at J, with 10 bases in the middle. Looked up from germline, CDR1 is MNHEY and CDR2 is SMNVEV (reference sequence). Written as DNA, the CDR3 is TGTGCCAGCAGTTCATCGGAGAGTCAGCCCCAGCATTTT. This gives the protein CASSSSESQPQHF.

This rearrangement joins TRBV2 to TRBJ2-7; TRBD1 aligns across 7 bases. This CDR3 region has 14 residues. The V and J ends lost 9 bases and 1 base, in that order; junction bases with no gene match: 9. Germline CDR1 reads SNHLY; CDR2 reads FYNNEI. The CDR3 loop reads CASTTGDSSYEQYF. In nucleotides, the CDR3 is TGTGCCAGTACTACAGGGGATTCATCCTACGAGCAGTACTTC.

The gene calls are TRBV9 and TRBJ1-6, with 9 bases matching TRBD1. This CDR3 has 15 amino acids. The V gene's germline CDR1 is SGDLS and CDR2 YYNGEE. The V and J ends lost 3 bases and 7 bases, in that order; junction bases with no gene match: 5. In DNA form, the CDR3 reads TGTGCCAGCAGCGCGGAGACAGGGGGGAATTCACCCCTCCACTTT. Translated, it gives CASSAETGGNSPLHF.

The chain has TRBV7-9 and TRBJ2-3, with D possibly TRBD1 on 5 matching bases. V was trimmed by 0 bases and J by 4 bases, leaving 11 bases between them. Germline-derived CDR1 and CDR2 are SEHNR and FQNEAQ (reference sequence). The CDR3 length is 15 residues. The CDR3 protein is CASSLARQLADTQYF. DNA of the CDR3: TGTGCCAGCAGCTTAGCCCGACAGCTGGCAGATACGCAGTATTTT.

This clone was observed once. The chain recombines TRBV5-5 with TRBJ2-7; 7 bases are shared with TRBD1. This CDR3 has 16 amino acids. J gave up 2 bases and V 1 base, and 9 bases lay outside the gene matches. Germline V gives CDR1 SGHKS, CDR2 YYEKEE (reference sequence). The CDR3 coding sequence is TGTGCCAGCAGCTTGCAATTGACAGGGCCTACCTACGAGCAGTACTTC. Translation gives CASSLQLTGPTYEQYF.

This clone is a singleton in its sample. This chain uses TRBV5-6 with TRBJ2-2, with TRBD2 matching over 12 bases. Trimming removed 4 bases from V and 1 base from J; junction bases left unmatched: 8. CDR3 length: 18 residues. Germline CDR1 and CDR2: SGHDT and YYEEEE. CDR3 in DNA: TGTGCCAGCAGCCGGGTAGCTAGCGGGAGGGTGAACACCGGGGAGCTGTTTTTT. Translation gives CASSRVASGRVNTGELFF.

V and J are TRBV25-1 and TRBJ2-7; 9 bases fit TRBD1. V shed 1 base, J shed 3 bases, and the junction held 13 bases outside the gene matches. CDR3 length equals 18 residues. In germline, CDR1 is MGHDK, CDR2 SYGVNS. CDR3: CASSELGLGTGKHYEQYF. DNA for the CDR3: TGTGCCAGCAGTGAATTAGGTCTTGGGACAGGGAAACACTACGAGCAGTACTTC.

V and J are TRBV25-1 and TRBJ1-2; 9 nucleotides agree with TRBD1. Germline V gene data show CDR1 as MGHDK and CDR2 as SYGVNS. This CDR3 has 14 amino acids. V was pared by 5 bases and J by 4 bases, with 5 bases of the junction left unmatched. The CDR3 is CASSPGQGGYGYTF. DNA of the CDR3: TGTGCCAGCAGTCCGGGACAGGGAGGCTATGGCTACACCTTC.

The rearrangement joins TRBV29-1 to TRBJ1-1; D possibly corresponds to TRBD1 (5 bases). The CDR3 totals 13 residues. Trimming took 4 bases from V and 3 from J, leaving 12 bases between them. Germline V gene sequence: CDR1 SQVTM, CDR2 ANQGSEA. The CDR3 DNA sequence: TGCAGCGTTGGGCGGGGCTCGGACACTGAAGCTTTCTTT. This translates into CSVGRGSDTEAFF.

V usage is TRBV7-6 and J usage is TRBJ2-5; 13 bases map to TRBD2. The CDR3 is 18 residues long. In germline, CDR1 is SGHVS, CDR2 FNYEAQ. V trimming: 5 bases; J trimming: 5 bases; junction bases outside the gene matches: 14. The CDR3, as DNA: TGTGCCAGCAGCAAACCGGGACTAGCGGGGTCCCGGGTGGAGACCCAGTACTTC. It encodes CASSKPGLAGSRVETQYF.

The CDR3 bases are TGTGCCAGCAGCCAAGGTCGGAGATTACTAGCGGGTCTCTACGAGCAGTACTTC. Translating gives CASSQGRRLLAGLYEQYF. This chain links TRBV3-1 (or the pseudogene TRBV3-2) with TRBJ2-7, with 9 bases lining up with TRBD2. CDR3 length: 18 amino acids. From germline, CDR1 is LGHDT and CDR2 YNNKEL (reference sequence). V lost 1 base, J lost 3 bases, and 13 bases stayed unmatched.

In this sample, this clone turned up a few times. V usage is TRBV24-1 and J usage is TRBJ1-2; TRBD1 might be the D (5 bases). V lost 1 base to trimming and J lost 2 bases, with 7 bases between them. The CDR3 has 14 residues. Per the germline V gene, CDR1 is KGHDR and CDR2 is SFDVKD. Here the CDR3 DNA reads TGTGCCACCAGTGATTTCGGGGGAAACTATGGCTACACCTTC. This codes for CATSDFGGNYGYTF.

The rearrangement joins TRBV6-5 to TRBJ2-7, with TRBD2 identical over 8 bases. V lost 6 bases to trimming and J lost 4 bases; unmatched junction nucleotides: 11. The CDR3 is made up of 15 amino acids. The germline V gene encodes CDR1 MNHEY and CDR2 SVGAGI. CDR3 residues: CASRSPAGGRYEQYF. CDR3 DNA: TGTGCCAGCAGAAGTCCCGCGGGGGGCAGGTACGAGCAGTACTTC.

This chain links TRBV3-1 (or the pseudogene TRBV3-2) with TRBJ1-3, with D tentatively TRBD1 (5 bases). The CDR3 has 13 amino acids. V was pared by 5 bases and J by 4 bases, with 9 bases between. The germline V gene encodes CDR1 LGHDT and CDR2 YNNKEL (reference sequence). The DNA for the CDR3 is TGTGCCAGCAGCGTAGGGGCCGGAAACACCATATATTTT. It specifies CASSVGAGNTIYF.

This clone was seen just once. The chain uses TRBV19 and TRBJ2-1; D ambiguous. Germline CDR1 is LNHDA and CDR2 is SQIVND (reference sequence). There are 14 residues in the CDR3. V was shortened by 3 bases and J by 2 bases, with 8 bases between the two germline ends. The CDR3 DNA is TGTGCCAGTAGTATGGCATCAACCTACAATGAGCAGTTCTTC. As protein: CASSMASTYNEQFF.

In this sample, this clone turned up once. The chain joins TRBV6-4 to TRBJ2-3; 7 nucleotides align to TRBD2. Germline V gene sequence: CDR1 MRHNA, CDR2 SNTAGT. The length of the CDR3 is 15 residues. V lost 3 bases and J lost 7; bases outside the gene matches: 10. Written as DNA, the CDR3 is TGTGCCAGCAGTGATGCTAGCGGTGCAGCGAATACGCAGTATTTT. Translated, it gives CASSDASGAANTQYF.

The chain employs TRBV29-1 and TRBJ1-4; 7 bases match TRBD1. V was clipped by 4 bases and J by 7 bases; unmatched bases: 9. CDR3 length: 14 residues. Germline V gives CDR1 SQVTM, CDR2 ANQGSEA. CDR3 amino acids: CSVAGQAVGEKLFF. The CDR3 region has the DNA TGCAGCGTTGCCGGACAGGCTGTAGGTGAAAAACTGTTTTTT.

The chain combines TRBV28 with TRBJ1-1, with D maybe TRBD1 (6 bases). The CDR3 extends over 15 amino acids. Trimming took 6 bases from V and 5 from J, leaving 19 bases between them. Per germline, CDR1 MDHEN and CDR2 SYDVKM. The CDR3 DNA sequence: TGTGCCAGCAGGGGAGGGGGTATAGCCATTACTGAAGCTTTCTTT. It specifies CASRGGGIAITEAFF. The entire variable domain, with the rest obtained from reference TRBV28 and TRBJ1-1, is as follows: DVKVTQSSRYLVKRTGEKVFLECVQDMDHENMFWYRQDPGLGLRLIYFSYDVKMKEKGDIPEGYSVSREKKERFSLILESASTNQTSMYLCASRGGGIAITEAFFGQGTRLTVV.

The chain carries TRBV24-1 and TRBJ2-3; TRBD2 matches at 16 bases. Germline V gives CDR1 KGHDR, CDR2 SFDVKD. After removal of 4 bases from V and 4 bases from J, the junction contained 7 bases not matched to a gene. The CDR3 runs to 18 residues. In DNA, the CDR3 is TGTGCCACCAGTGAGACCCGGGGACTAGCGGGAGGGGCAGATACGCAGTATTTT. It yields the protein CATSETRGLAGGADTQYF.

The chain joins TRBV28 to TRBJ2-5; 9 bases fit TRBD2. The CDR3 contains 17 residues. From germline, CDR1 is MDHEN and CDR2 SYDVKM. Unmatched junction bases numbered 12, after V lost 5 bases and J lost 2 bases. The CDR3: CASSPRRSSGKQETQYF. CDR3 in DNA: TGTGCCAGCAGTCCTAGGAGGTCTAGCGGGAAACAAGAGACCCAGTACTTC.

The genes are TRBV5-1 and TRBJ2-7; D remains ambiguous. Per germline, CDR1 SGHRS and CDR2 YFSETQ. There are 12 residues in the CDR3. V lost 1 base and J lost 6, with 8 bases in between. CDR3 coding DNA: TGCGCCAGCAGCTTGATCGGTTCCGAGCAGTACTTC. Its translation is CASSLIGSEQYF. The full variable domain, completed using reference TRBV5-1 and TRBJ2-7, is KAGVTQTPRYLIKTRGQQVTLSCSPISGHRSVSWYQQTPGQGLQFLFEYFSETQRNKGNFPGRFSGRQFSNSRSEMNVSTLELGDSALYLCASSLIGSEQYFGPGTRLTVT.